Listed below are T cell receptor beta chains from one sample, sequenced in a study of blood T cell repertoires in COVID-19. Sequencing was performed with immunoSEQ multiplex PCR; in TCRdb, only in-frame clones are kept and a portion is missing. The table records over 90,000 clones, approximately 90% of them present only once. The sequenced sample consisted of peripheral blood. The receptors were gathered from a man between 50 and 59 years old in a cohort sampled during active COVID-19. The CDR3 runs from the conserved cysteine through the conserved F or W. The order of the fields is J gene, V gene, CDR3 protein.

TRBJ2-1,TRBV28,CASSWTGTRAEQFF
TRBJ2-3,TRBV27,CASSPKGVNRRLGTDTQYF
TRBJ2-1,TRBV7-8,CASSLRRGGPDNEQFF
TRBJ1-3,TRBV5-6,CASSTRTGSGNTIYF
TRBJ1-1,TRBV27,CASSFLMTGGLKNTEAFF
TRBJ2-4,TRBV5-5,CASSPTAGTNIQYF
TRBJ1-1,TRBV6-1,CASSEQGTEAFF
TRBJ2-7,TRBV18,CASSPEATSYVQYF
TRBJ1-4,TRBV28,CASGDGGNVGEKLFF
TRBJ2-3,TRBV19,CASSIVGGSDTDTQYF
TRBJ1-3,TRBV5-5,CASSLDGQGNTIYF
TRBJ2-3,TRBV7-3,CASSSSGESTDTQYF
TRBJ2-5,TRBV10-2,CASRETSGGETQYF
TRBJ2-2,TRBV5-1,CASSLALAGTGELFF
TRBJ2-1,TRBV3-1/TRBV3-2,CASSQDSSRVTEQFF
TRBJ2-5,TRBV5-1,CASSLTTRQETQYF
TRBJ2-3,TRBV28,CASSPGQGYTDTQYF
TRBJ2-6,TRBV5-1,CASSFRTGSGANVLTF
TRBJ2-3,TRBV11-2,CASSPLAGVADTQYF
TRBJ1-2,TRBV7-2,CASSLGRGTEYGYTF
TRBJ2-2,TRBV28,CASSFGDRVGGELFF
TRBJ2-7,TRBV30,CAWSHPDFPACEQYF
TRBJ1-5,TRBV28,CATSGVRQPQHF
TRBJ1-1,TRBV27,CASSFQQRTAEAFF
TRBJ2-2,TRBV10-3,CAIRGDSENTGELFF
TRBJ1-6,TRBV5-6,CASSFGGADSPLHF
TRBJ1-1,TRBV5-6,CASSLITGGTEAFF
TRBJ1-6,TRBV5-6,CASSPRDSSYNSPLHF
TRBJ2-7,TRBV4-2,CASSQARSYEQYF
TRBJ2-1,TRBV5-4,CASSRGGASEQFF
TRBJ2-2,TRBV11-3,CASSGELVTGELFF
TRBJ1-6,TRBV2,CASRDSSSPLHF
TRBJ2-5,TRBV18,CASSPSGGPQETQYF
TRBJ2-7,TRBV27,CASRPVPGYEQYF
TRBJ1-1,TRBV18,CASSPRSGGPDTEAFF
TRBJ1-2,TRBV5-1,CASSSGTVWGGYTF
TRBJ2-6,TRBV5-1,CASSPVLSSGANVLTF
TRBJ2-6,TRBV18,CASSSTGGGSGANVLTF
TRBJ1-5,TRBV28,CASSFGRGATLSNQPQHF
TRBJ1-1,TRBV18,CASSPRQGTEAFF
TRBJ2-5,TRBV7-2,CASSSNPGFQGETQYF
TRBJ2-7,TRBV4-2,CASSRGQSYEQYF
TRBJ2-5,TRBV7-8,CASSYTSGGHRETQYF
TRBJ2-5,TRBV5-1,CASSFDGQGGLETQYF
TRBJ1-1,TRBV11-2,CASSLGTGRDEAFF
TRBJ2-1,TRBV29-1,CSVVDRDPTSYNEQFF